The 20 T cell receptor beta chains given below trace back to one sample, sequenced in a study of blood T cell repertoires in COVID-19. Clones were read by immunoSEQ multiplex PCR, and TCRdb kept only the in-frame ones, dropping some. The table records 250,000 to 350,000 clones, over 75% of them present only once. Source material: peripheral blood. The receptors were gathered from a woman aged 50 to 60 with active or convalescent COVID-19.

This chain links TRBV19 with TRBJ2-7; no definite D call. Germline V gene lookup returns CDR1 LNHDA and CDR2 SQIVND (reference sequence). Deletions cut 0 bases from V and 6 bases from J, with 12 bases between. The CDR3 extends over 14 amino acids. The CDR3 region has the DNA TGTGCCAGTAGTATAGATACGGAGAACGGCGAGCAGTACTTC. As protein: CASSIDTENGEQYF.

The rearrangement links TRBV30 to TRBJ1-1; D uncertain. Germline V gene data show CDR1 as GTSNPN and CDR2 as SVGIG (reference sequence). The CDR3 spans 12 residues. The V gene lost 4 bases and the J gene lost 3 bases, with 9 bases spanning the gap. The CDR3 region is CAWKKEYTEAFF. DNA for the CDR3: TGTGCCTGGAAAAAGGAGTACACTGAAGCTTTCTTT.

The chain is built from TRBV18 and TRBJ1-2; unclear D gene. The CDR3 runs to 13 residues. Germline CDR1 is KGHSH and CDR2 is LQKENI. V dropped 4 bases and J dropped 6 bases, with 12 bases sitting between them. The CDR3 DNA reads as TGTGCCAGCTCACAGCAAAGTACGAATGGCTACACCTTC. Translating it yields CASSQQSTNGYTF.

V gene TRBV10-1 combines with J gene TRBJ1-4; D unresolved. Germline CDR1 WNHNN, CDR2 SYGVQD (reference sequence). Trimming left V 4 bases short and J 4 bases short, with 13 bases between. CDR3 length: 15 amino acids. In DNA, the CDR3 is TGCGCCAGCAGTGGACAACGAGTCGGTAATGAAAAACTGTTTTTT. Translating it yields CASSGQRVGNEKLFF.

V is TRBV5-4 and J is TRBJ1-2; D gene unclear. Germline CDR1 reads SGHNT; CDR2 reads YYREEE (reference sequence). The CDR3 has 14 amino acids. V gave up 2 bases and J gave up 7 bases, with 15 bases separating them. The CDR3 here is CASSFPEDPGGYTF. The CDR3 DNA reads TGTGCCAGCAGCTTCCCTGAAGATCCGGGTGGCTACACCTTC.

This chain connects TRBV25-1 to TRBJ2-3; no reliable D call. Germline CDR1 and CDR2: MGHDK and SYGVNS. Trimming pared 3 bases from V and 4 bases from J, leaving 5 bases between. The CDR3 loop spans 12 amino acids. The CDR3 bases are TGTGCCAGCAGTGACACATCAGATACGCAGTATTTT. Translation: CASSDTSDTQYF.

V and J are TRBV28 and TRBJ1-1, with D possibly TRBD1 on 5 matching bases. Germline V CDR1 and CDR2: MDHEN, SYDVKM. V gave up 10 bases and J gave up 0 bases, with 9 bases separating them. The CDR3 covers 12 residues. The CDR3 is CATDRLNTEAFF. In DNA form, the CDR3 reads TGTGCCACCGACAGATTGAACACTGAAGCTTTCTTT.

The chain carries TRBV5-4 and TRBJ1-5, with 9 bases fitting TRBD1. The germline V gene has CDR1 SGHNT and CDR2 YYREEE (reference sequence). The CDR3 is 14 residues long. Trimming at V came to 4 bases and at J to 5 bases, leaving 4 bases not matched to a gene. DNA for the CDR3: TGTGCCAGCAGCCAGGACAGGGGAGATCAGCCCCAGCATTTT. Translation: CASSQDRGDQPQHF. Drawing the rest from reference TRBV5-4 and TRBJ1-5, the complete variable domain is ETGVTQSPTHLIKTRGQQVTLRCSSQSGHNTVSWYQQALGQGPQFIFQYYREEENGRGNFPPRFSGLQFPNYSSELNVNALELDDSALYLCASSQDRGDQPQHFGDGTRLSIL.

The chain links TRBV27 to TRBJ2-7; 7 bases are shared with TRBD2. In germline, CDR1 is MNHEY, CDR2 SMNVEV (reference sequence). The J segment lost 1 base and the V segment lost 3 bases, leaving 6 bases of the junction unmatched. The CDR3 contains 15 residues. This CDR3 is CASSFQRGQSYEQYF. The CDR3 bases are TGTGCCAGCAGTTTTCAGCGGGGCCAATCCTACGAGCAGTACTTC.

The rearrangement links TRBV7-9 to TRBJ1-2, with TRBD1 as a possible D gene (5 bases). Trimming shortened V by 2 bases and J by 3 bases, and 7 bases separated the two germline ends. CDR3 length: 13 amino acids. Germline-derived CDR1 and CDR2 are SEHNR and FQNEAQ (reference sequence). CDR3 nucleotides: TGTGCCAGCAGCTTATCCAGGGACTATGGCTACACCTTC. Amino acids: CASSLSRDYGYTF.

CDR3 region: CASSLRSGTGSYTF. DNA of the CDR3: TGCGCCAGCAGCTTGCGGAGTGGGACAGGGTCCTACACCTTC. This rearrangement joins TRBV5-1 to TRBJ1-2, with 9 positions matching TRBD1. The V segment lost 1 base and the J segment 10 bases; nucleotides outside the gene matches: 8. The CDR3 is 14 amino acids. Per germline, CDR1 SGHRS and CDR2 YFSETQ.

The V and J genes are TRBV6-5 and TRBJ1-2; perhaps TRBD1 as D (5 bases). CDR3 length equals 14 residues. CDR1 MNHEY and CDR2 SVGAGI come from the germline V gene. The V gene lost 4 bases and the J gene lost 7 bases, with 16 bases spanning the gap. The CDR3 protein is CASSSPGRVSGYTF. The CDR3 coding sequence is TGTGCCAGCAGTTCCCCGGGCAGGGTCTCTGGCTACACCTTC.

V usage is TRBV7-6 and J usage is TRBJ2-3; D uncertain. The CDR3 extends over 18 amino acids. CDR1 and CDR2 (germline): SGHVS, FNYEAQ. Trimming removed 2 bases from V and 2 bases from J, with 20 bases in between. CDR3 bases: TGTGCCAGCAGCTTAAATCCCCCCTCCTTAAAACACACAGATACGCAGTATTTT. Protein: CASSLNPPSLKHTDTQYF. The full variable domain, in which reference TRBV7-6 and TRBJ2-3 provide the parts outside the CDR3, is GAGVSQSPRYKVTKRGQDVALRCDPISGHVSLYWYRQALGQGPEFLTYFNYEAQQDKSGLPNDRFSAERPEGSISTLTIQRTEQRDSAMYRCASSLNPPSLKHTDTQYFGPGTRLTVL.

This sequence joins TRBV24-1 and TRBJ1-1; TRBD1 aligns across 11 bases. CDR1 KGHDR and CDR2 SFDVKD come from the germline V gene. The CDR3 is 14 residues long. The J segment lost 7 bases and the V segment lost 5 bases, leaving 5 bases of the junction unmatched. The CDR3 reads CATSAGQGANEAFF. For the CDR3, the DNA is TGTGCCACCAGTGCCGGACAGGGGGCCAATGAAGCTTTCTTT.

V gene TRBV27 combines with J gene TRBJ1-5; D possibly corresponds to TRBD1 (5 bases). The V end was cut by 2 bases, the J end by 7 bases, with 9 bases between. Germline CDR1 MNHEY, CDR2 SMNVEV (reference sequence). The CDR3 covers 13 residues. Written as DNA, the CDR3 is TGTGCCAGCAGTTTAGAGGGGAGGCAGCCCCAGCATTTT. Its translation: CASSLEGRQPQHF.

The chain uses TRBV9 and TRBJ1-3; no definite D call. The CDR3 has 13 amino acids. With 0 bases removed from V and 6 bases from J, the gap between germline ends came to 7 bases. The germline CDR1 and CDR2 sequences are SGDLS and YYNGEE. The CDR3, as DNA: TGTGCCAGCAGCGTAGGGCTCTCAAACACCATATATTTT. Translated: CASSVGLSNTIYF.

A note on this clone: The sample has other DNA sequences that encode this CDR3 too. The CDR3, as DNA: TGTGCCAGCAGCCAAGAGGGGACTAGCGGCTACAATGAGCAGTTCTTC. Protein product: CASSQEGTSGYNEQFF. This chain links TRBV4-2 with TRBJ2-1; 11 nucleotides line up with TRBD2. J was trimmed by 3 bases and V by 0 bases; bases with no gene match: 1. Looked up from germline, CDR1 is LGHNA and CDR2 is YNFKEQ. CDR3 size: 16 residues.

In this sample, this clone turned up once. The genes are TRBV5-6 and TRBJ1-3; 7 bases fit TRBD1. Germline trimming cut 4 bases from V and 3 bases from J; bases unmatched to any gene: 4. In germline, CDR1 is SGHDT, CDR2 YYEEEE. The CDR3 consists of 14 residues. The CDR3 sequence is CASSRGTVGNTIYF. CDR3 DNA sequence: TGTGCCAGCAGCCGGGGGACAGTTGGAAACACCATATATTTT. Full variable domain (rest looked up from reference TRBV5-6 and TRBJ1-3): DAGVTQSPTHLIKTRGQQVTLRCSPKSGHDTVSWYQQALGQGPQFIFQYYEEEERQRGNFPDRFSGHQFPNYSSELNVNALLLGDSALYLCASSRGTVGNTIYFGEGSWLTVV.

The genes are TRBV3-1 (or the pseudogene TRBV3-2) and TRBJ1-1, with a weak D call TRBD1 (5 bases). This CDR3 is 12 amino acids long. CDR1 LGHDT and CDR2 YNNKEL come from the germline V gene (reference sequence). Trimming removed 0 bases at V and 10 bases at J, with 9 bases between. The CDR3 loop reads CASSQEDGGAFF. The CDR3 bases are TGTGCCAGCAGCCAAGAGGACGGGGGAGCTTTCTTT.

The chain recombines TRBV5-1 with TRBJ1-2; 7 bases are a match to TRBD1. The CDR3 covers 12 residues. Germline V CDR1 and CDR2: SGHRS, YFSETQ. V was pared by 4 bases and J by 8 bases, with 5 bases of the junction left unmatched. The CDR3 DNA reads as TGCGCCAGCAGCCCCCAGGGGGACGGCTACACCTTC. This codes for CASSPQGDGYTF.